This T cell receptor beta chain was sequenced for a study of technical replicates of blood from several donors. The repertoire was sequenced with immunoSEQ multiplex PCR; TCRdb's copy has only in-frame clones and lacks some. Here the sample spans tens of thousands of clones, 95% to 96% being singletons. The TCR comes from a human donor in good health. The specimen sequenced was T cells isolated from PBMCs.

CDR3 region: CASSSGLLEYEQYF. DNA for the CDR3: TGTGCCAGCAGCTCGGGACTTTTGGAGTACGAGCAGTACTTC. The rearrangement uses TRBV5-6 and TRBJ2-7; D may be TRBD2 (6 bases). The CDR3 is 14 amino acids. The V gene's germline CDR1 is SGHDT and CDR2 YYEEEE. V was pared by 3 bases and J by 4 bases, with 14 bases between.